The entry that follows covers one TCR beta chain sequence. This entry comes from a study of shared clonotypes between healthy human individuals. The protocol was immunoSEQ multiplex PCR, while the TCRdb copy is restricted to in-frame clones and leaves out a portion. The table includes about half a million clones, roughly 85% detected once. The donor population consisted of healthy HIV-negative adults with no recent acute infections or vaccinations. Sequenced sample: PBMCs. This TCR derives from a woman in her thirties or forties in good health. Some clones in this sample may be carry-over from other donors' samples.

This chain's CDR3 is CASRRSGQGTGSFHEQYF. CDR3 nucleotides: TGTGCCAGCAGAAGAAGTGGACAGGGGACGGGTTCCTTTCACGAGCAGTACTTC. The rearrangement links TRBV14 to TRBJ2-7; TRBD1 agrees at 9 bases. Germline V gene data show CDR1 as SGHDN and CDR2 as FVKESK. The CDR3 loop spans 18 amino acids. The V gene end was trimmed by 6 bases and the J gene end by 5 bases; junction bases not matched to a gene: 20.